These 12 T cell receptor beta chains were all obtained from the same sample, sequenced in a study of blood T cells in healthy people across ages. Together with a sample-barcoded 5' primer, a J-beta primer mix was included in a second PCR lasting roughly 7 to 11 cycles. TCRdb passed the 5' RACE reads through MiXCR, listing each CDR3 protein once. The sample shows more than 750,000 distinct CDR3 sequences, about 29% of them seen only once. In addition, the sample was reused for a study of T cells of mothers and their children.

The sequencing input was blood. The source of these receptors is a woman in her thirties or forties in good health.

The chain uses TRBV2 and TRBJ1-5; the match to TRBD1 covers 9 bases. V gave up 5 bases and J gave up 2 bases; unmatched junction bases: 7. From germline, CDR1 is SNHLY and CDR2 FYNNEI. The CDR3 loop spans 16 amino acids. The CDR3 DNA follows: TGTGCCAGCAGTTGGGGACAGGGCGGCGGCAATCAGCCCCAGCATTTT. It is translated as CASSWGQGGGNQPQHF.

This clonotype turned up a few times. V and J are TRBV2 and TRBJ2-3; TRBD2 matches at 9 bases. V gave up 6 bases and J gave up 0 bases; unmatched junction bases: 7. The length of the CDR3 is 16 residues. CDR1 and CDR2 (germline): SNHLY, FYNNEI. The CDR3 loop is CASSQLAGQSTDTQYF. The CDR3 DNA reads TGTGCCAGCAGCCAACTAGCGGGCCAGAGCACAGATACGCAGTATTTT.

A remark on this clonotype: A read error may produce the germline difference seen at one junction end. This chain joins TRBV14 and TRBJ2-1; D uncertain. This CDR3 region has 14 residues. Germline CDR1 SGHDN, CDR2 FVKESK. CDR3 loop: CDSSQDRTYNEQFF. The CDR3 DNA follows: TGTGACAGCAGCCAAGACCGGACCTACAATGAGCAGTTCTTC.

Many counts were recorded for this clonotype. Possible read error: a much larger clone is one base away. This chain links TRBV4-1 with TRBJ2-5; 9 bases align to TRBD1. This CDR3 has 18 amino acids. V shed 0 bases and J 4 bases; nucleotides not matched to a gene: 12. Per the germline V gene, CDR1 is MGHRA and CDR2 is YSYEKL. CDR3 DNA sequence: TGCGCCAGCAGCCAAGACAAGGAACAGGGGGCGTACCGAGAGACCCAGTACTTC. Protein: CASSQDKEQGAYRETQYF.

Note on this clonotype: A read error may explain this, as a much larger clone is one base away. The chain links TRBV7-7 to TRBJ2-4; the match to TRBD1 covers 7 bases. The CDR3 spans 13 residues. From germline, CDR1 is SSHAT and CDR2 FNYEAQ (reference sequence). The DNA for the CDR3 is TGTGCTAGCAGCCCTGACAGGGACAATGAGCAGTACTTC. It encodes CASSPDRDNEQYF. The complete variable domain, with remaining parts taken from reference TRBV7-7 and TRBJ2-4, reads GAGVSQSPRYKVTKRGQDVTLRCDPISSHATLYWYQQALGQGPEFLTYFNYEAQPDKSGLPSDRFSAERPEGSISTLTIQRTEQRDSAMYRCASSPDRDNEQYFGAGTRLSVL.

The chain has TRBV7-9 and TRBJ1-2; D unclear. The V gene's germline CDR1 is SEHNR and CDR2 FQNEAQ (reference sequence). This CDR3 is built from 15 residues. Trimming took 0 bases from V and 0 from J, leaving 8 bases between them. DNA of the CDR3: TGTGCCAGCAGCTTAGCGCTGGCAGCTAACTATGGCTACACCTTC. Protein sequence: CASSLALAANYGYTF.

With respect to this clonotype: At one of its ends the junction is not consistent with the germline gene, which may arise from a read error. The chain joins TRBV20-1 to TRBJ2-1; possible D gene TRBD2, 5 bases. This CDR3 contains 17 residues. CDR1 is DFQATT, CDR2 SNEGSKA, per germline (reference sequence). The CDR3 coding sequence is TGCGGTAGCGAGTCCCCGCGAGAACGGAGCTCCTACAATGGGCAGTTCTTC. Amino acids: CGSESPRERSSYNGQFF.

This clonotype was picked up many times. This rearrangement joins TRBV7-2 to TRBJ2-1; 12 positions match TRBD2. The V and J ends lost 6 bases and 4 bases, in that order; junction bases with no gene match: 4. The CDR3 consists of 15 residues. Germline values: CDR1 SGHTA, CDR2 FQGNSA. For the CDR3, the DNA is TGTGCCAGCAGTTCACTAGCGGGGGGATACAATGAGCAGTTCTTC. Protein product: CASSSLAGGYNEQFF.

The gene calls are TRBV3-1 and TRBJ1-2; tentatively, D is TRBD1 (5 bases). This CDR3 spans 16 amino acids. CDR1 and CDR2 from the germline V gene are LGHDT and YNNKEL (reference sequence). Trimming left V 0 bases short and J 7 bases short, with 18 bases between. The chain's CDR3 is CASSQDVLGGSSGYTF. The CDR3 DNA sequence: TGTGCCAGCAGCCAAGATGTCCTGGGGGGGTCGAGTGGCTACACCTTC.

This sequence joins TRBV13 and TRBJ2-1, with 11 bases aligning to TRBD2. Germline V gene sequence: CDR1 PRHDT, CDR2 FYEKMQ (reference sequence). This CDR3 spans 16 amino acids. J gave up 2 bases and V 4 bases, and 4 bases lay outside the gene matches. The CDR3 sequence: CASSYSGGVTYNEQFF. In DNA form, the CDR3 reads TGTGCCAGCAGCTATAGCGGGGGGGTAACCTACAATGAGCAGTTCTTC.

This clonotype was seen many times. An end of the junction does not agree with germline; a read error may underlie this. V is TRBV29-1 and J is TRBJ2-1; 9 positions match TRBD1. CDR1 SQVTM and CDR2 ANQGSEA come from the germline V gene. The CDR3 covers 15 residues. The chain's CDR3 is CSVEGTGPSYNEQFF. CDR3 nucleotide sequence: TGCAGCGTGGAAGGGACAGGGCCCTCCTACAATGAGCAGTTCTTC.

This clonotype has only a few counts. The chain combines TRBV7-2 with TRBJ1-2; maybe TRBD1 (6 bases). This CDR3 is built from 16 residues. From germline, CDR1 is SGHTA and CDR2 FQGNSA. Trimming shortened V by 5 bases and J by 4 bases, and 20 bases separated the two germline ends. CDR3 residues: CASSPRGGVGSYGYTF. As DNA, the CDR3 is TGTGCCAGCAGCCCAAGGGGGGGCGTTGGAAGCTATGGCTACACCTTC.